The 5 T cell receptor beta chains below all came from one sample that was sequenced in a study of memory CD4+ T cells and cytomegalovirus serostatus. Single viable CD3+CD4+CD8-CD45RO+ cells were sorted as the memory CD4+ T cells. Clones were read by immunoSEQ multiplex PCR, and TCRdb kept only the in-frame ones, dropping some. The sample includes under 75,000 clones, roughly 75% of them seen just once. The sample taken for sequencing was memory CD4+ T cells from blood. The source of these receptors is an adult in good health and CMV-seronegative. Some clones in this sample may be carry-over from other donors' samples.

The J gene is TRBJ2-1, the V gene TRBV29-1, with 11 nucleotides matching TRBD2. With V trimmed by 3 bases and J by 4 bases, 14 bases remained unmatched. Germline CDR1 reads SQVTM; CDR2 reads ANQGSEA. This CDR3 has 18 amino acids. This CDR3 is CSVETSGAPSGPYNEQFF. CDR3 nucleotides: TGCAGCGTTGAGACTAGCGGGGCCCCTTCGGGCCCTTACAATGAGCAGTTCTTC.

The chain joins TRBV11-2 to TRBJ2-7, with a weak D call TRBD1 (7 bases). The V end lost 1 base, the J end lost 12 bases, and 13 bases lay between the germline ends. The CDR3 loop spans 12 amino acids. Germline assignment: CDR1 SGHAT and CDR2 FQNNGV. CDR3 residues: CASSLGRGAAYF. In nucleotides, the CDR3 is TGTGCCAGCAGCTTAGGCAGGGGGGCTGCGTACTTC.

The chain employs TRBV7-8 and TRBJ1-2, with D uncertain. Germline CDR1 reads SGHVS; CDR2 reads FQNEAQ. V shed 5 bases and J shed 5 bases, with 9 bases lying between them. This CDR3 comprises 12 residues. The CDR3 DNA reads TGTGCCAGCAGCCACCAAAGATATGGCTACACCTTC. The encoded protein is CASSHQRYGYTF.

The J gene is TRBJ1-6, the V gene TRBV9; 7 bases map to TRBD1. The CDR3 has 17 amino acids. CDR1 is SGDLS, CDR2 YYNGEE, per germline. J lost 1 base, V lost 2 bases, and 6 bases had no gene match. This CDR3 reads CASSVSGTESYNSPLHF. The CDR3 bases are TGTGCCAGCAGCGTCTCCGGGACAGAGTCCTATAATTCACCCCTCCACTTT.

The chain recombines TRBV5-1 with TRBJ2-3; 12 nucleotides match TRBD2. CDR3 length: 21 amino acids. The germline V gene has CDR1 SGHRS and CDR2 YFSETQ. V trimming: 0 bases; J trimming: 0 bases; junction bases outside the gene matches: 14. This chain's CDR3 is CASSLVPPGLAGPGSTDTQYF. The CDR3 nucleotides read TGCGCCAGCAGCTTGGTTCCTCCGGGACTAGCGGGCCCAGGGAGCACAGATACGCAGTATTTT.